The 8 T cell receptor beta chains presented below share a single source sample, sequenced in a study of blood T cells in healthy people across ages. Next came a second PCR, run for roughly 7 to 12 cycles, which used a sample-barcoded 5' primer along with a J-beta primer mix. TCRdb recomputed calls from the 5' RACE reads with MiXCR, one row per CDR3 protein. The repertoire consists of a few hundred thousand distinct CDR3 sequences, with over 45% occurring once and the leading ten covering under 60%. What was sequenced was blood. These receptors all stem from a man aged 55 to 70 in good health.

The CDR3 loop reads CSARDNPGRGGYTF. The CDR3 DNA sequence: TGCAGTGCTAGAGATAATCCCGGGAGGGGCGGCTACACCTTC. This chain uses TRBV20-1 with TRBJ1-2; D possibly corresponds to TRBD1 (5 bases). CDR3 length: 14 amino acids. Germline V CDR1 and CDR2: DFQATT, SNEGSKA (reference sequence). The V gene lost 0 bases and the J gene lost 8 bases, with 16 bases spanning the gap.

The CDR3 DNA reads as TGTGCCAGCAGTCCCCCCCCTCACAGGAACTCCTACGAGCAGTACTTC. Translated, it gives CASSPPPHRNSYEQYF. This chain joins TRBV27 and TRBJ2-7; D is possibly TRBD1 (5 bases). Per the germline V gene, CDR1 is MNHEY and CDR2 is SMNVEV (reference sequence). V lost 5 bases and J 0 bases, leaving 17 bases between the germline ends. The CDR3 runs 16 residues.

This clonotype was seen only a few times. V is TRBV4-3 and J is TRBJ1-2; 9 bases agree with TRBD1. The CDR3 spans 15 residues. V lost 3 bases and J lost 4; bases outside the gene matches: 6. Germline V lookup: CDR1 LGHNA, CDR2 YSLEER. CDR3 bases: TGCGCCAGCAGCCAGGGACAGGGAAATGGCTATGGCTACACCTTC. Translation gives CASSQGQGNGYGYTF.

The V gene is TRBV20-1, the J gene TRBJ2-1; TRBD2 matches at 9 bases. CDR1 DFQATT and CDR2 SNEGSKA come from the germline V gene (reference sequence). The CDR3 has 15 amino acids. Losses at the gene ends were 0 bases for V and 5 bases for J; bases not matched to a gene: 5. The CDR3 sequence is CSARDGASGNNEQFF. Written as DNA, the CDR3 is TGCAGTGCTAGAGATGGGGCTAGCGGGAACAATGAGCAGTTCTTC.

The chain recombines TRBV28 with TRBJ2-5; 12 nucleotides match TRBD2. The trim removed 9 bases at V and 7 bases at J, leaving 12 bases unmatched. The CDR3 totals 15 residues. Germline values: CDR1 MDHEN, CDR2 SYDVKM. As DNA, the CDR3 is TGTGCCAGTAGCCGGAGACTAGCGGGAGCGGGGACCCAGTACTTC. Its translation: CASSRRLAGAGTQYF. Together with reference TRBV28 and TRBJ2-5, the CDR3 gives the full variable domain: DVKVTQSSRYLVKRTGEKVFLECVQDMDHENMFWYRQDPGLGLRLIYFSYDVKMKEKGDIPEGYSVSREKKERFSLILESASTNQTSMYLCASSRRLAGAGTQYFGPGTRLLVL.

The table lists this clonotype with a few counts. This chain joins TRBV2 and TRBJ2-1; 9 nucleotides align to TRBD2. This CDR3 has 14 amino acids. V lost 6 bases to trimming and J lost 4 bases; unmatched junction nucleotides: 4. Germline V gene sequence: CDR1 SNHLY, CDR2 FYNNEI. The CDR3, as DNA: TGTGCCAGCAGACGCGGGGGGGTTTACAATGAGCAGTTCTTC. Translated, it gives CASRRGGVYNEQFF.

This clonotype was picked up a small number of times. The J gene is TRBJ2-1, the V gene TRBV29-1; TRBD2 matches 13 bases. CDR1 and CDR2 (germline): SQVTM, ANQGSEA. This CDR3 has 13 amino acids. Germline trimming cut 6 bases from V and 5 bases from J; bases unmatched to any gene: 1. CDR3 amino acids: CSVGLAGNNEQFF. CDR3 DNA sequence: TGCAGCGTGGGACTAGCGGGAAACAATGAGCAGTTCTTC.

Turning to this clonotype: A single base separates this from a much larger clone, so it may be a read error. The J gene is TRBJ2-5, the V gene TRBV7-2, with D uncertain. CDR1 is SGHTA and CDR2 is FQGNSA in the germline V gene. The length of the CDR3 is 11 residues. In DNA form, the CDR3 reads TGTGCCGGCAGCTTTACAGAGACCCAGTACTTC. It is translated as CAGSFTETQYF.